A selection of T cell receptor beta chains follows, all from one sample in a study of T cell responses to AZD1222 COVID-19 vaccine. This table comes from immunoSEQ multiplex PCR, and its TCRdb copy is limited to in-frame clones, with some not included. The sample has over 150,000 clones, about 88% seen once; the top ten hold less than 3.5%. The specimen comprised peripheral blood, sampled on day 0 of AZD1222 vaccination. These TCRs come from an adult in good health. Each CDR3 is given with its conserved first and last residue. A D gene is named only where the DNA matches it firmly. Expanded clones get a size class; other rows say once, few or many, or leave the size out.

CASSPWEFEETQYF TGTGCCAGCAGCCCCTGGGAGTTCGAAGAGACCCAGTACTTC TRBJ2-5 TRBV14 many -
CASSIAGTPWDEQYF TGTGCCAGTAGTATTGCGGGCACCCCGTGGGACGAGCAGTACTTC TRBJ2-7 TRBV19 once -
CASSYRGRNQPQHF TGTGCCAGCAGTTACCGGGGTCGCAATCAGCCCCAGCATTTT TRBJ1-5 TRBV6-6 - -
CSATTGYGYTF TGCAGTGCTACGACAGGGTATGGCTACACCTTC TRBJ1-2 TRBV20-1 - TRBD1
CASRQHGGVAGNTIYF TGTGCCAGCCGCCAGCACGGGGGTGTCGCTGGAAACACCATATATTTT TRBJ1-3 TRBV28 - -
CSVVAPGTVKAFF TGCAGCGTTGTTGCCCCCGGGACAGTAAAAGCTTTCTTT TRBJ1-1 TRBV29-1 - TRBD1
CASSLYQGEKETQYF TGCGCCAGCAGCTTGTACCAGGGGGAGAAAGAGACCCAGTACTTC TRBJ2-5 TRBV5-1 - TRBD1
CATSDPGQGPQETQYF TGTGCCACCAGTGATCCAGGACAGGGCCCACAAGAGACCCAGTACTTC TRBJ2-5 TRBV24-1 - TRBD1
CASSTMNAGWTRFSGANVLTF TGTGCCAGCAGTACGATGAACGCCGGTTGGACTAGGTTCTCTGGGGCCAACGTCCTGACTTTC TRBJ2-6 TRBV28 once TRBD2
CASRQGGQNTGELFF TGTGCCAGCAGACAGGGGGGCCAGAACACCGGGGAGCTGTTTTTT TRBJ2-2 TRBV3-1/TRBV3-2 - TRBD1
CASSLGTEGGELFF TGTGCCAGCAGCTTGGGGACGGAGGGCGGGGAGCTGTTTTTT TRBJ2-2 TRBV13 - -
CASGLAEETQYF TGTGCCAGCGGGCTAGCGGAAGAGACCCAGTACTTC TRBJ2-5 TRBV28 - TRBD2
CASSTSQTGSGNQPQHF TGTGCCAGTAGTACCTCCCAGACAGGGTCTGGCAATCAGCCCCAGCATTTT TRBJ1-5 TRBV19 - TRBD1
CASIQLAGGGDTQYF TGTGCCAGCATCCAACTAGCGGGAGGGGGAGATACGCAGTATTTT TRBJ2-3 TRBV5-6 - TRBD2
CAISDPGQGANYGYTF TGTGCCATCAGTGACCCGGGACAGGGGGCGAACTATGGCTACACCTTC TRBJ1-2 TRBV10-3 - TRBD1
CATSRDTSNQPQHF TGTGCCACCAGCAGAGATACTAGCAATCAGCCCCAGCATTTT TRBJ1-5 TRBV15 - -
CASSLAGSSGANVLTF TGCGCCAGCAGCTTGGCAGGGAGCTCTGGGGCCAACGTCCTGACTTTC TRBJ2-6 TRBV5-1 - -
CASSLGQLNGNTIYF TGTGCCAGCAGCCTGGGACAGCTAAATGGAAACACCATATATTTT TRBJ1-3 TRBV6-5 - TRBD1
CASSVGLTPNTEAFF TGTGCCAGCAGCGTAGGGTTGACGCCGAACACTGAAGCTTTCTTT TRBJ1-1 TRBV9 - -
CASSPGAGGMETQYF TGTGCTAGCAGCCCTGGGGCGGGGGGGATGGAGACCCAGTACTTC TRBJ2-5 TRBV7-7 - TRBD2
CASSIGTSGNTGELFF TGTGCCAGCAGCATCGGGACTAGCGGTAACACCGGGGAGCTGTTTTTT TRBJ2-2 TRBV9 few TRBD2
CASSFLRGGELFF TGTGCCAGCAGCTTCCTCAGGGGTGGGGAGCTGTTTTTT TRBJ2-2 TRBV11-2 - -
CASSLVSGGLKNEQYF TGTGCCAGCAGCTTGGTTAGCGGGGGGCTGAAGAACGAGCAGTACTTC TRBJ2-7 TRBV5-4 once TRBD2
CATSFSNEQFF TGTGCCACCAGTTTTAGCAATGAGCAGTTCTTC TRBJ2-1 TRBV24-1 - -
CATSVQGYGYTF TGTGCCACCAGCGTACAGGGCTATGGCTACACCTTC TRBJ1-2 TRBV15 - -
CASSSSLDRGPEKLFF TGTGCCAGCAGTTCCTCACTGGACAGGGGGCCTGAAAAACTGTTTTTT TRBJ1-4 TRBV6-5 - TRBD1
CASSLRQTNTEAFF TGTGCCAGCAGTTTAAGGCAGACCAACACTGAAGCTTTCTTT TRBJ1-1 TRBV27 - -
CASSYTGLNSPLHF TGTGCCAGCAGTTACACAGGTTTGAATTCACCCCTCCACTTT TRBJ1-6 TRBV6-5 - -
CASSWDMEAETQYF TGTGCCAGCAGTTGGGACATGGAAGCGGAGACCCAGTACTTC TRBJ2-5 TRBV27 - -
CASSYLASGGATYNEQFF TGCGCCAGCAGTTACCTAGCTAGCGGGGGGGCTACCTACAATGAGCAGTTCTTC TRBJ2-1 TRBV5-1 few TRBD2
CASSRTSGVMSEQFF TGTGCCAGCAGCCGCACTAGCGGGGTAATGAGTGAGCAGTTCTTC TRBJ2-1 TRBV7-2 - TRBD2
CASSTGTYTDTQYF TGTGCCAGCAGCACCGGGACCTACACAGATACGCAGTATTTT TRBJ2-3 TRBV14 few -
CASSEPNQPQHF TGTGCCAGCAGTGAACCGAATCAGCCCCAGCATTTT TRBJ1-5 TRBV2 - -
CASSGQGNTEAFF TGTGCCAGCTCGGGACAGGGGAACACTGAAGCTTTCTTT TRBJ1-1 TRBV12-3/TRBV12-4 - TRBD1
CASTGGPSNQPQHF TGTGCCAGCACAGGAGGTCCTAGCAATCAGCCCCAGCATTTT TRBJ1-5 TRBV2 - -
CASSIGLASDQYF TGTGCCAGCAGCATAGGACTAGCCTCCGACCAGTACTTC TRBJ2-5 TRBV11-2 - TRBD2
CASSRPSQGKYGYTF TGCGCCAGCAGCCGACCTTCACAGGGTAAATATGGCTACACCTTC TRBJ1-2 TRBV4-1 - -
CASSPSAGQGTYEQYF TGTGCCAGCAGCCCCTCTGCGGGGCAGGGGACCTACGAGCAGTACTTC TRBJ2-7 TRBV7-2 - -
CASSPPGQGSGNTIYF TGTGCCAGCTCACCCCCGGGACAGGGGTCTGGAAACACCATATATTTT TRBJ1-3 TRBV18 - TRBD1
CASSATGLNSPLHF TGTGCCAGCAGCGCGACAGGGCTGAATTCACCCCTCCACTTT TRBJ1-6 TRBV9 once TRBD1
CASSRFTGTLTAIF TGTGCCAGCAGCCGTTTCACCGGGACTCTGACAGCGATCTTC TRBJ2-1 TRBV11-2 - -
CASSDRIGASYGYTF TGTGCCAGCAGTGATCGAATTGGGGCGAGTTATGGCTACACCTTC TRBJ1-2 TRBV6-1 - -
CASSPDRSVGYTF TGTGCCAGCTCCCCGGACAGGTCGGTTGGCTACACCTTC TRBJ1-2 TRBV18 - TRBD1
CASSFGQGVKKLFF TGTGCCAGCAGCTTTGGACAGGGTGTTAAAAAACTGTTTTTT TRBJ1-4 TRBV7-2 - TRBD1
CASTKAGGTDTQYF TGTGCCAGCACCAAAGCGGGGGGCACAGATACGCAGTATTTT TRBJ2-3 TRBV7-9 once TRBD2
CASSLGSGGTNTGELFF TGTGCCAGCAGCTTGGGTAGCGGGGGAACGAACACCGGGGAGCTGTTTTTT TRBJ2-2 TRBV5-4 - TRBD2
CATSRDKGGQPQHF TGTGCCACCAGCAGAGATAAGGGAGGGCAGCCCCAGCATTTT TRBJ1-5 TRBV15 once -
CASSESGGTNTEAFF TGCGCCAGCAGTGAGTCTGGGGGAACGAACACTGAAGCTTTCTTT TRBJ1-1 TRBV10-2 - -